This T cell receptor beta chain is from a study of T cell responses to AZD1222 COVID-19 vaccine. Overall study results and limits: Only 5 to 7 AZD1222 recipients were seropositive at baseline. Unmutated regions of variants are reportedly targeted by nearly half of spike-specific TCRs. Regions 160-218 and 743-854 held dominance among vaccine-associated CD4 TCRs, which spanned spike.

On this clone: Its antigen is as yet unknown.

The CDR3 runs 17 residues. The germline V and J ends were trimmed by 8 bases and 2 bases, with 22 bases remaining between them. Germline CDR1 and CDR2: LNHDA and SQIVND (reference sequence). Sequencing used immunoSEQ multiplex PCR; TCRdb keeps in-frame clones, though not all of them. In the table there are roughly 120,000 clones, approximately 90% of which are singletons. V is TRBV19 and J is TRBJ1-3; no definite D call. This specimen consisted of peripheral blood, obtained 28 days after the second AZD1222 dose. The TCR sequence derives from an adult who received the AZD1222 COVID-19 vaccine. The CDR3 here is CASPIPQDAQPGNTIYF. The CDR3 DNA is TGTGCCAGTCCCATCCCGCAGGACGCTCAGCCTGGAAACACCATATATTTT.